The text below deals with one T cell receptor (beta chain). This sample is drawn from a study of CD8 T cells in Susac syndrome. Study-level information: Clinically active disease was present in more than five of the sequenced Susac syndrome patients. About eight of these patients were in remission.

The CDR3 is made up of 14 amino acids. Germline lookup yields CDR1 KGHDR and CDR2 SFDVKD. V dropped 7 bases and J dropped 6 bases, with 15 bases sitting between them. Random-hexamer reverse transcription was applied to roughly 0.5 to 1 ug RNA. TCRdb passed the immunoSEQ multiplex PCR reads through MiXCR, listing each CDR3 protein once. The sample shows 200,000 to 250,000 distinct CDR3 sequences, around 93% of them seen only once. Sequenced input: CD4+ T cells from PBMCs. The chain carries TRBV24-1 and TRBJ1-5, with D tentatively TRBD1 (5 bases). This TCR derives from a human donor with Susac syndrome. CDR3 DNA: TGTGCCACCAGCTCCCGGGACTACCGTCAGCCCCAGCATTTT. This sequence encodes CATSSRDYRQPQHF.